These 29 T cell receptor beta chains share one sample of origin, sequenced in a study of blood T cell repertoires in COVID-19. Profiled with immunoSEQ multiplex PCR; TCRdb holds only in-frame clones, not every one. Of some 390,000 clones in the sample, more than 75% were seen once. The sequencing input was peripheral blood. The receptors come from an older woman with COVID-19, enrolled during active disease.

The sample holds one count of this clone. The chain combines TRBV6-5 with TRBJ1-4; TRBD1 matches 9 bases. Looked up from germline, CDR1 is MNHEY and CDR2 is SVGAGI. The CDR3 runs 14 residues. Losses at the gene ends were 10 bases for V and 3 bases for J; bases not matched to a gene: 6. In nucleotides, the CDR3 is TGTGCCACCCGACGGACAGGGGCTAATGAAAAACTGTTTTTT. Translation gives CATRRTGANEKLFF.

The rearrangement uses TRBV3-1 (or the pseudogene TRBV3-2) and TRBJ1-5; D unresolved. V was trimmed by 4 bases and J by 2 bases, leaving 15 bases between them. Germline values: CDR1 LGHDT, CDR2 YNNKEL (reference sequence). The CDR3 sequence is 16 residues long. The CDR3 protein is CASSLGGPPGNQPQHF. The DNA for the CDR3 is TGTGCCAGCAGCCTAGGAGGGCCGCCTGGCAATCAGCCCCAGCATTTT.

V usage is TRBV15 and J usage is TRBJ2-1, with 7 bases aligning to TRBD1. Trimming removed 4 bases from V and 5 bases from J; junction bases left unmatched: 11. CDR3 length: 16 residues. Germline CDR1 reads LNHNV; CDR2 reads YYDKDF (reference sequence). Here the CDR3 DNA reads TGTGCCACCAGCACAACGACAGGGATACGACACAATGAGCAGTTCTTC. Translated: CATSTTTGIRHNEQFF.

The chain uses TRBV9 and TRBJ2-3, with unresolved D. The V end lost 2 bases, the J end lost 3 bases, and 10 bases lay between the germline ends. The CDR3 is 14 residues long. The germline V gene encodes CDR1 SGDLS and CDR2 YYNGEE. CDR3 sequence reads: CASSVTPRTDTQYF. The CDR3, as DNA: TGTGCCAGCAGCGTGACCCCGAGGACAGATACGCAGTATTTT.

The chain has TRBV7-8 and TRBJ1-5, with D perhaps TRBD1 (6 bases). The V end was cut by 2 bases, the J end by 2 bases, with 10 bases between. Per germline, CDR1 SGHVS and CDR2 FQNEAQ. The CDR3 has 15 amino acids. In nucleotides, the CDR3 is TGTGCCAGCAGCTTAAAGGGGGGGGGCAATCAGCCCCAGCATTTT. Protein: CASSLKGGGNQPQHF.

V usage is TRBV10-1 and J usage is TRBJ2-5; 9 nucleotides match TRBD2. J gave up 2 bases and V 1 base, and 2 bases lay outside the gene matches. CDR1 is WNHNN, CDR2 SYGVQD, per germline (reference sequence). There are 15 residues in the CDR3. Written as DNA, the CDR3 is TGCGCCAGCAGTGAGTGGCTAGCGGGGCAAGAGACCCAGTACTTC. Translating it yields CASSEWLAGQETQYF.

The chain couples TRBV5-4 to TRBJ1-1; D call uncertain. The CDR3 runs 15 residues. Looked up from germline, CDR1 is SGHNT and CDR2 is YYREEE (reference sequence). V shed 0 bases and J shed 0 bases, with 9 bases lying between them. This CDR3 is CASSLGGSLNTEAFF. DNA of the CDR3: TGTGCCAGCAGCTTGGGAGGCAGCTTGAACACTGAAGCTTTCTTT.

This rearrangement joins TRBV7-9 to TRBJ1-1, with a tentative D call TRBD1 (5 bases). V was shortened by 1 base and J by 4 bases, with 10 bases between the two germline ends. Germline loops: CDR1 SEHNR, CDR2 FQNEAQ (reference sequence). CDR3 length equals 14 residues. In DNA form, the CDR3 reads TGTGCCAGCAGCTTAGACGGGGGGATCACTGAAGCTTTCTTT. Amino acid sequence: CASSLDGGITEAFF.

The CDR3 loop reads CASSRDRRDNSPLHF. The CDR3 coding sequence is TGTGCCAGCAGCAGGGACAGGAGAGATAATTCACCCCTCCACTTT. The rearrangement links TRBV6-5 to TRBJ1-6, with 8 bases matching TRBD1. The germline V gene has CDR1 MNHEY and CDR2 SVGAGI. CDR3 length equals 15 residues. V dropped 6 bases and J dropped 5; count of bases not matched to a gene: 6.

A few counts support this clone. The chain is built from TRBV3-1 (or the pseudogene TRBV3-2) and TRBJ1-1; 8 bases agree with TRBD1. The CDR3 loop spans 11 amino acids. Germline V gene data show CDR1 as LGHDT and CDR2 as YNNKEL (reference sequence). Trimming removed 3 bases from V and 12 bases from J; junction bases left unmatched: 3. The CDR3 region is CASSQDRVTFF. In DNA form, the CDR3 reads TGTGCCAGCAGCCAGGACAGGGTAACTTTCTTT.

The CDR3 DNA reads TGTGCTAGTGGTCTGCCCTCGACAGAGCCGAACACCGGGGAGCTGTTTTTT. It specifies CASGLPSTEPNTGELFF. The chain has TRBV12-5 and TRBJ2-2, with a tentative D call TRBD1 (5 bases). CDR3 length equals 17 residues. Germline lookup yields CDR1 LGHNT and CDR2 FRNRAP. V was shortened by 5 bases and J by 0 bases, with 16 bases between the two germline ends.

The chain combines TRBV19 with TRBJ2-7, with 10 nucleotides matching TRBD2. Germline CDR1 is LNHDA and CDR2 is SQIVND (reference sequence). The CDR3 length is 14 residues. With 6 bases clipped from V and 5 bases from J, the junction kept 7 bases outside the gene matches. The CDR3 DNA reads TGTGCCAGTAGCCGCACTAGCGGGGTAAACGAGCAGTACTTC. This encodes CASSRTSGVNEQYF.

The J gene is TRBJ2-3, the V gene TRBV5-6; weak D call: TRBD1 (5 bases). Germline CDR1 and CDR2: SGHDT and YYEEEE. The CDR3 is made up of 13 amino acids. The ends were cut back, 1 base at V and 6 bases at J, with 9 bases in the middle. For the CDR3, the DNA is TGTGCCAGCAGCTTGAAGGGGTGGGATACGCAGTATTTT. As protein: CASSLKGWDTQYF.

This chain uses TRBV9 with TRBJ2-5, with 14 bases fitting TRBD2. V dropped 4 bases and J dropped 2; count of bases not matched to a gene: 4. Germline values: CDR1 SGDLS, CDR2 YYNGEE. The CDR3 is made up of 16 amino acids. The CDR3 is CASSTRTSGGQETQYF. As DNA, the CDR3 is TGTGCCAGCAGCACCCGGACTAGCGGGGGGCAAGAGACCCAGTACTTC.

V and J are TRBV14 and TRBJ2-5; D unclear. Trimming cost V 3 bases and J 5 bases, with 10 bases left between them. CDR1 and CDR2 (germline): SGHDN, FVKESK. CDR3 length: 13 amino acids. In DNA form, the CDR3 reads TGTGCCAGCAGCCACCGGGTCCGGGAGACCCAGTACTTC. It translates to CASSHRVRETQYF.

This clone was counted a few times. The CDR3 nucleotides read TGTGCCAGCAGACCCCGGGGGGGGATTCAAGAGACCCAGTACTTC. Translation gives CASRPRGGIQETQYF. J is TRBJ2-5 and V is TRBV7-6, with 8 bases lining up with TRBD2. Germline loops: CDR1 SGHVS, CDR2 FNYEAQ. CDR3 size: 15 residues. Unmatched junction bases numbered 8, after V lost 6 bases and J lost 2 bases.

The genes are TRBV6-6 and TRBJ2-2; 7 bases map to TRBD1. The germline CDR1 and CDR2 sequences are MNHNY and SVGAGI (reference sequence). The CDR3 extends over 15 amino acids. The J segment lost 7 bases and the V segment lost 0 bases, leaving 5 bases of the junction unmatched. The CDR3 loop is CASSYSGTAIGELFF. The DNA of the CDR3 is TGTGCCAGCAGTTACTCGGGGACAGCGATCGGGGAGCTGTTTTTT.

The gene calls are TRBV3-1 (or the pseudogene TRBV3-2) and TRBJ2-1, with no clear D. The CDR3 covers 12 residues. The V and J ends lost 2 bases and 9 bases respectively, with 8 bases between them. Germline CDR1 is LGHDT and CDR2 is YNNKEL (reference sequence). CDR3 sequence reads: CASSQLFGEQFF. The CDR3 DNA is TGTGCCAGCAGCCAACTTTTCGGTGAGCAGTTCTTC.

The chain combines TRBV18 with TRBJ2-5, with D possibly being TRBD2 (5 bases). The CDR3 totals 13 residues. V was cut by 2 bases and J by 4 bases, with 8 bases left in between. Germline CDR1 and CDR2: KGHSH and LQKENI. The CDR3 DNA reads TGTGCCAGCTCACCAAGGAGGCGAGAGACCCAGTACTTC. This gives the protein CASSPRRRETQYF.

The V call is TRBV25-1, the J call TRBJ2-7; tentatively, D is TRBD2 (7 bases). This CDR3 is built from 15 residues. Per germline, CDR1 MGHDK and CDR2 SYGVNS. V lost 1 base and J 2 bases, leaving 12 bases between the germline ends. The CDR3 sequence: CASSEWGGGTYEQYF. The CDR3 nucleotides read TGTGCCAGCAGTGAATGGGGCGGGGGCACCTACGAGCAGTACTTC.

V is TRBV6-4 and J is TRBJ1-2; D not resolved. CDR3 length equals 13 residues. Germline V CDR1 and CDR2: MRHNA, SNTAGT. V was clipped by 9 bases and J by 3 bases, with 14 bases between them. The CDR3 DNA is TGTGCCAGTTACCGGGAGCAAGACTATGGCTACACCTTC. It translates to CASYREQDYGYTF.

The chain carries TRBV19 and TRBJ1-2; D is unclear. Deletions cut 2 bases from V and 8 bases from J, with 12 bases between. The CDR3 extends over 13 amino acids. Germline V gene sequence: CDR1 LNHDA, CDR2 SQIVND (reference sequence). Here the CDR3 reads CASSIMLGSGYTF. The CDR3 DNA sequence: TGTGCCAGTAGTATAATGTTGGGGAGCGGCTACACCTTC.

The V and J genes are TRBV5-1 and TRBJ2-3; D might be TRBD2 (7 bases). This CDR3 contains 16 residues. Trimming stripped 3 bases from V and 3 bases from J, with 17 bases between. Per germline, CDR1 SGHRS and CDR2 YFSETQ. CDR3 bases: TGCGCCAGCAGCTCCCTAGTCGGGGGGCCTACAGATACGCAGTATTTT. Protein product: CASSSLVGGPTDTQYF.

CDR3 loop: CASSLGGHEQYF. The CDR3 bases are TGTGCCAGCAGCTTGGGAGGTCACGAGCAGTACTTC. This chain uses TRBV5-6 with TRBJ2-7; D remains ambiguous. The V gene lost 0 bases and the J gene lost 5 bases, with 6 bases spanning the gap. Germline assignment: CDR1 SGHDT and CDR2 YYEEEE. This CDR3 comprises 12 residues. The variable domain in full, with the rest retrieved from reference TRBV5-6 and TRBJ2-7, is DAGVTQSPTHLIKTRGQQVTLRCSPKSGHDTVSWYQQALGQGPQFIFQYYEEEERQRGNFPDRFSGHQFPNYSSELNVNALLLGDSALYLCASSLGGHEQYFGPGTRLTVT.

The chain couples TRBV4-2 to TRBJ1-6, with 7 bases matching TRBD1. Looked up from germline, CDR1 is LGHNA and CDR2 is YNFKEQ. The CDR3 spans 18 residues. V lost 4 bases, J lost 3 bases, and 12 bases stayed unmatched. The CDR3 loop is CASSRTSGGDDYNSPLHF. As DNA, the CDR3 is TGTGCCAGCAGCCGTACCTCAGGGGGTGACGACTATAATTCACCCCTCCACTTT.

The chain joins TRBV27 to TRBJ2-7, with D possibly being TRBD2 (7 bases). The CDR3 runs to 14 residues. Germline CDR1 is MNHEY and CDR2 is SMNVEV (reference sequence). The V end was cut by 7 bases, the J end by 0 bases, with 13 bases between. The CDR3 DNA follows: TGTGCCAGCACCCCTAGGGGGGGCTCCTACGAGCAGTACTTC. It encodes CASTPRGGSYEQYF.

The rearrangement links TRBV2 to TRBJ2-1; TRBD2 matches at 9 bases. This CDR3 spans 14 amino acids. CDR1 SNHLY and CDR2 FYNNEI come from the germline V gene. V shed 7 bases, J shed 8 bases, and the junction held 9 bases outside the gene matches. This CDR3 reads CASKASGGPDEQFF. The DNA for the CDR3 is TGTGCCAGCAAGGCGAGCGGGGGGCCGGATGAGCAGTTCTTC.

J is TRBJ1-1 and V is TRBV5-6, with 8 positions matching TRBD1. Per the germline V gene, CDR1 is SGHDT and CDR2 is YYEEEE. V dropped 5 bases and J dropped 4; count of bases not matched to a gene: 4. The CDR3 runs to 13 residues. CDR3 sequence: CASRSTGGTEAFF. CDR3 in DNA: TGTGCCAGCAGATCCACAGGGGGCACTGAAGCTTTCTTT.

This chain connects TRBV19 to TRBJ2-7; maybe TRBD1 (5 bases). Germline CDR1 is LNHDA and CDR2 is SQIVND (reference sequence). This CDR3 has 15 amino acids. The germline V and J ends were trimmed by 3 bases and 4 bases, with 16 bases remaining between them. The CDR3 DNA follows: TGTGCCAGTAGTATGACAGCAGGTGGGCAATACGAGCAGTACTTC. It encodes CASSMTAGGQYEQYF.